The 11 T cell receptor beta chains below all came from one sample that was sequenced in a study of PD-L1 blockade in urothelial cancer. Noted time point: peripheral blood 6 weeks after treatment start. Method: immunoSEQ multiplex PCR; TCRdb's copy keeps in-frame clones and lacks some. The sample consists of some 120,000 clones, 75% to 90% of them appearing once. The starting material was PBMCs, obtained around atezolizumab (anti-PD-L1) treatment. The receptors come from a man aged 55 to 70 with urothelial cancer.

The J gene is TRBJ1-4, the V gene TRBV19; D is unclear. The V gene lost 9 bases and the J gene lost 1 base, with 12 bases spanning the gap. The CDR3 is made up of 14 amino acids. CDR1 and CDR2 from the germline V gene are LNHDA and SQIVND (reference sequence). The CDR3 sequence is CASDSGLTNEKLFF. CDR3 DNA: TGTGCCAGCGATTCCGGGTTAACTAATGAAAAACTGTTTTTT.

The CDR3 region has the DNA TGCGCCAGCAAGGAACAGGGGGCCTACTCTGGAAACACCATATATTTT. This codes for CASKEQGAYSGNTIYF. The V call is TRBV5-1, the J call TRBJ1-3, with 9 bases lining up with TRBD1. The CDR3 sequence is 16 residues long. J was trimmed by 0 bases and V by 6 bases; bases with no gene match: 7. Germline V gives CDR1 SGHRS, CDR2 YFSETQ.

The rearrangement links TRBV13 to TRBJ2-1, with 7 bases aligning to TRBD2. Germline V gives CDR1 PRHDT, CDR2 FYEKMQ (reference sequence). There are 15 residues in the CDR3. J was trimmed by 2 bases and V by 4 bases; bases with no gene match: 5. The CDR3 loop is CASSSPAGPYNEQFF. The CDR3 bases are TGTGCCAGCAGCTCCCCAGCGGGACCCTACAATGAGCAGTTCTTC.

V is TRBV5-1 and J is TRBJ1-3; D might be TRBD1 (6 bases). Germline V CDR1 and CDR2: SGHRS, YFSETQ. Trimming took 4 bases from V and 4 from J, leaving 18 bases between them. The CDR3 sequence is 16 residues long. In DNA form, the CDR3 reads TGCGCCAGCAGCGAGGGACACCCCGTCCTAGGAAACACCATATATTTT. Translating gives CASSEGHPVLGNTIYF.

CDR3 in amino acids: CASSPPRLAGGQGGIQYF. The CDR3, as DNA: TGTGCCAGCTCACCACCGCGGCTAGCGGGGGGCCAGGGCGGCATTCAGTACTTC. The chain joins TRBV18 to TRBJ2-4; 11 bases match TRBD2. The CDR3 contains 18 residues. V was clipped by 0 bases and J by 9 bases; unmatched bases: 13. CDR1 KGHSH and CDR2 LQKENI come from the germline V gene.

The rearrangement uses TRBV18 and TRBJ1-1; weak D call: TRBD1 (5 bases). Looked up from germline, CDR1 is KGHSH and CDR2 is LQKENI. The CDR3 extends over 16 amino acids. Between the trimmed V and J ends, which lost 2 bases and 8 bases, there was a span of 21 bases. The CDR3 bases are TGTGCCAGCTCACCAATGGGGGAGGGTTATGGGCCCGAAGCTTTCTTT. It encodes CASSPMGEGYGPEAFF.

The CDR3 loop is CASSPRGETQYF. Written as DNA, the CDR3 is TGTGCCAGCTCACCCAGAGGGGAGACCCAGTACTTC. The genes are TRBV18 and TRBJ2-5, with TRBD2 as a possible D gene (5 bases). V lost 3 bases and J lost 5, with 7 bases in between. Germline CDR1 and CDR2: KGHSH and LQKENI. The CDR3 loop spans 12 amino acids.

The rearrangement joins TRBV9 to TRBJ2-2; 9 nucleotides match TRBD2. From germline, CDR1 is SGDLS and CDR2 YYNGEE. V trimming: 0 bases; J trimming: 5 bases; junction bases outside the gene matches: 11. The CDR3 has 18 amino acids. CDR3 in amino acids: CASSVDLAGEGRTGELFF. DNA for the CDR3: TGTGCCAGCAGCGTAGATTTAGCGGGAGAGGGTAGGACCGGGGAGCTGTTTTTT.

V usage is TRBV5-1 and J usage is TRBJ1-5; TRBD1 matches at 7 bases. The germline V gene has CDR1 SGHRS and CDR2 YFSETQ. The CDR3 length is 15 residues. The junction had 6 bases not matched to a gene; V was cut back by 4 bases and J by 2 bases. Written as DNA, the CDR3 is TGCGCCAGCAGCCCCACCACAGGGGGCAATCAGCCCCAGCATTTT. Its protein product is CASSPTTGGNQPQHF. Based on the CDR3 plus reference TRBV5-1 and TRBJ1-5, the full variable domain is KAGVTQTPRYLIKTRGQQVTLSCSPISGHRSVSWYQQTPGQGLQFLFEYFSETQRNKGNFPGRFSGRQFSNSRSEMNVSTLELGDSALYLCASSPTTGGNQPQHFGDGTRLSIL.

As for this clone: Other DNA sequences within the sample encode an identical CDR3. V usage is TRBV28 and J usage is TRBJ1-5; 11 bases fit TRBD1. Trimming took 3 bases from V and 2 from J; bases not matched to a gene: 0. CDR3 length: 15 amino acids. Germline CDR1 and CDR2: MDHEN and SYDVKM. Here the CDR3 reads CASSLGQGGNQPQHF. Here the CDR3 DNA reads TGTGCCAGCAGTTTGGGACAGGGGGGCAATCAGCCCCAGCATTTT.

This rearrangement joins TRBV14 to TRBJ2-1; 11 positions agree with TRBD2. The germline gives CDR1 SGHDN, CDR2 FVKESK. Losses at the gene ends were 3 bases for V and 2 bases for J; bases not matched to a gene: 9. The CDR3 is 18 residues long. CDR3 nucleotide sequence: TGTGCCAGCAGCCAGACGGGGCTAGCGGGGGGAACCTACAATGAGCAGTTCTTC. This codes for CASSQTGLAGGTYNEQFF.